These 3 T cell receptor beta chains share one sample of origin, sequenced in a study of cytomegalovirus exposure and HLA in healthy donors. Primers included in the PCR were 60 Vbeta and 13 Jbeta primers. The table came from immunoSEQ multiplex PCR; TCRdb's copy has only in-frame clones and leaves some out. Its clone listing holds over 45,000 clones. Specimen: PBMCs. These receptors were collected from a woman between 18 and 30 years old in good health and CMV-seronegative.

The chain uses TRBV29-1 and TRBJ2-7; TRBD1 matches at 7 bases. Germline CDR1 reads SQVTM; CDR2 reads ANQGSEA. This CDR3 contains 11 residues. V lost 4 bases and J lost 6; bases outside the gene matches: 3. CDR3 sequence (DNA): TGCAGCGTTGGGGGACAGAGCGAGCAGTACTTC. Residues: CSVGGQSEQYF.

The gene calls are TRBV28 and TRBJ2-3; D perhaps matches TRBD2 (7 bases). CDR3 length: 16 amino acids. V lost 3 bases to trimming and J lost 0 bases, with 13 bases between them. Per the germline V gene, CDR1 is MDHEN and CDR2 is SYDVKM. The DNA for the CDR3 is TGTGCCAGCAGTTTCCGGGGGGCTGGTAGCACAGATACGCAGTATTTT. It translates to CASSFRGAGSTDTQYF. The full variable domain, completed using reference TRBV28 and TRBJ2-3, is DVKVTQSSRYLVKRTGEKVFLECVQDMDHENMFWYRQDPGLGLRLIYFSYDVKMKEKGDIPEGYSVSREKKERFSLILESASTNQTSMYLCASSFRGAGSTDTQYFGPGTRLTVL.

The chain combines TRBV15 with TRBJ2-1; D is possibly TRBD2 (5 bases). CDR1 is LNHNV and CDR2 is YYDKDF in the germline V gene (reference sequence). V lost 5 bases and J lost 3, with 8 bases in between. There are 13 residues in the CDR3. In DNA form, the CDR3 reads TGTGCCACCAGCCGCGGGTTCTACAATGAGCAGTTCTTC. Residues: CATSRGFYNEQFF.